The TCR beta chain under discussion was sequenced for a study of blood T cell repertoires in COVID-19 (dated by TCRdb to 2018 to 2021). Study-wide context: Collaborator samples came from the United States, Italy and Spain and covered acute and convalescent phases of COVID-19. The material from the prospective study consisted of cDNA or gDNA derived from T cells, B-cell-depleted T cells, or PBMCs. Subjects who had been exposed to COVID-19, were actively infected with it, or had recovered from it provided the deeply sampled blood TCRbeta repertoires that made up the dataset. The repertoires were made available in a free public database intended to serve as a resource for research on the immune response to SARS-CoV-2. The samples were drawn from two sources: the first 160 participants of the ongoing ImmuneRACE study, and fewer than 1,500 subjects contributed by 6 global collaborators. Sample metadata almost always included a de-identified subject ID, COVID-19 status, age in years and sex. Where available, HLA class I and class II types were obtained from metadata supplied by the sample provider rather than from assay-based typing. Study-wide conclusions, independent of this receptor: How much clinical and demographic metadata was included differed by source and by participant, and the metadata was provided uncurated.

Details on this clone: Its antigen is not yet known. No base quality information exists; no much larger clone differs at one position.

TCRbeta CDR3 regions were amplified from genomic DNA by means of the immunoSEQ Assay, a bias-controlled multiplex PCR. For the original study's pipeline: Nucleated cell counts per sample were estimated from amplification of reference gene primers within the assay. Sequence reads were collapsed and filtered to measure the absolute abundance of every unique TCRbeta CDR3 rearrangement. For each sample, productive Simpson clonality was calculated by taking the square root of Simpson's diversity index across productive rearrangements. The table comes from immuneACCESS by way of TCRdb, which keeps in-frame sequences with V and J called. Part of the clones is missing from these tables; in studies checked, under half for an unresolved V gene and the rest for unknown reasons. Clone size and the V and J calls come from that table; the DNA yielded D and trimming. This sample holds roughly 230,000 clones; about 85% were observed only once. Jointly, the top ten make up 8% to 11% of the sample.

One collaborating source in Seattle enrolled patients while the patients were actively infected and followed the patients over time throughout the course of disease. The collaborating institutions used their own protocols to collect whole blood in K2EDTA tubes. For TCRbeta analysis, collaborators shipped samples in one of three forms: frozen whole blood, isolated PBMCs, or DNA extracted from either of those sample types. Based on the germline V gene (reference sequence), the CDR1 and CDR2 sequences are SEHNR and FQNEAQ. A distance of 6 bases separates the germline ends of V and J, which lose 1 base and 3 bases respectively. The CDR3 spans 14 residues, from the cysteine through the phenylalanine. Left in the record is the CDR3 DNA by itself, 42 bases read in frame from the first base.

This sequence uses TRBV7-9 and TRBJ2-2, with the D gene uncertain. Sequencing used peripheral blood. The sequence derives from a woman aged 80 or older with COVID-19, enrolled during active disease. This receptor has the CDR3 CASSLELYTGELFF. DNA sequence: TGTGCCAGCAGCTTAGAATTATACACCGGGGAGCTGTTTTTT.